The entry below gives a single T cell receptor beta chain sequence along with its context. Antigen specificity is unknown. This sample stems from a study of vaccination and CD4 T cells after COVID-19. Study background: Overlapping spike peptides of SARS-CoV-2, HCoV-NL63, HCoV-OC43 and HCoV-229E were used, and cells were stimulated with them.

Time point here: late sampling 161 to 241 days after vaccination in three convalescent patients. The treatment here: roughly ten-day PBMC culture with coronavirus spike peptide pools or control peptides (ViraFEST assay). The Oncomine TCR Beta short-read assay sequenced DNA from cultured CD4+ T cells. TCRdb analysed the PCR reads with MiXCR anew, one entry per CDR3 protein. The profile covers about 23,000 distinct CDR3 sequences, with over 40% appearing a single time and approximately 5.4% taken by the ten largest. This CDR3 comprises 16 residues. V lost 0 bases, J lost 4 bases, and 16 bases lay in between. CDR1 is MNHEY and CDR2 is SVGAGI in the germline V gene.

The sequence was obtained from a human donor who had recovered from COVID-19. Here the sequenced sample was CD4+ T cells from blood, cultured in vitro, taken about 7 months after SARS-CoV-2 vaccination. The rearrangement links TRBV6-5 to TRBJ2-7, with a possible D match to TRBD2 (6 bases). Here the CDR3 DNA reads TGTGCCAGCAGTTACTCCCGGGGGTCCGGCTCGTACGAGCAGTACTTC. This translates into CASSYSRGSGSYEQYF.